These 24 T cell receptor beta chains share one sample of origin, sequenced in a study of Ad26.COV2.S vaccination and SARS-CoV-2 variants. The treatment here: 15 to 20 received Ad26.COV2.S at low or high dose, single or two shots; about five received placebo; per-sample allocation not given. The investigators took samples on day 63 after the first vaccine or placebo injection. Sequencing was performed with immunoSEQ multiplex PCR; in TCRdb, only in-frame clones are kept and a portion is missing. The sample holds almost 400,000 clones; approximately 91% are singletons and the top ten take 1.5% to 2%. The material was peripheral blood, obtained in a trial of Ad26.COV2.S vaccine versus placebo. Every receptor here comes from a person aged 18 to 65 who received the Ad26.COV2.S COVID-19 vaccine or a placebo.

The genes are TRBV24-1 and TRBJ2-3, with TRBD2 matching 9 bases. The CDR3 contains 19 residues. CDR1 and CDR2 (germline): KGHDR, SFDVKD. The trim removed 3 bases at V and 0 bases at J, leaving 12 bases unmatched. The CDR3 sequence: CATSDLPSGAIASTDTQYF. The CDR3 coding sequence is TGTGCCACCAGTGATCTCCCTAGCGGGGCCATAGCTAGCACAGATACGCAGTATTTT.

The chain carries TRBV10-3 and TRBJ2-3; 7 bases map to TRBD1. Per the germline V gene, CDR1 is ENHRY and CDR2 is SYGVKD. The V gene end was trimmed by 6 bases and the J gene end by 6 bases; junction bases not matched to a gene: 12. This CDR3 spans 15 amino acids. DNA of the CDR3: TGTGCCATCAGGGGACAGATGGGGCTCACGGATACGCAGTATTTT. This codes for CAIRGQMGLTDTQYF.

The rearrangement links TRBV24-1 to TRBJ1-5, with a tentative D call TRBD1 (5 bases). This CDR3 is 13 amino acids long. The germline V and J ends were trimmed by 3 bases and 6 bases, with 8 bases remaining between them. Germline lookup yields CDR1 KGHDR and CDR2 SFDVKD. CDR3 protein: CATSDGQGQPQHF. Here the CDR3 DNA reads TGTGCCACCAGTGATGGGCAGGGTCAGCCCCAGCATTTT.

CDR3 protein: CASSPFSSYNEQFF. CDR3 nucleotides: TGTGCCAGCAGTCCATTTTCCTCCTACAATGAGCAGTTCTTC. The rearrangement links TRBV2 to TRBJ2-1; no firm D call. Trimming pared 5 bases from V and 0 bases from J, leaving 8 bases between. The CDR3 sequence is 14 residues long. Germline V gene sequence: CDR1 SNHLY, CDR2 FYNNEI. The variable domain in full, with the rest retrieved from reference TRBV2 and TRBJ2-1, is EPEVTQTPSHQVTQMGQEVILRCVPISNHLYFYWYRQILGQKVEFLVSFYNNEISEKSEIFDDQFSVERPDGSNFTLKIRSTKLEDSAMYFCASSPFSSYNEQFFGPGTRLTVL.

In nucleotides, the CDR3 is TGCGCCAGCAGCACATCCCGGCCCGCAGATACGCAGTATTTT. Its protein product is CASSTSRPADTQYF. V and J are TRBV5-1 and TRBJ2-3; D not resolved. The V gene's germline CDR1 is SGHRS and CDR2 YFSETQ. The CDR3 loop spans 14 amino acids. The V and J ends lost 4 bases and 4 bases respectively, with 13 bases between them.

The gene calls are TRBV6-7 and TRBJ2-5; D unclear. TRBV6-7 is recorded as an ORF, its role being uncertain. The CDR3 totals 12 residues. V lost 0 bases, J lost 6 bases, and 5 bases lay in between. CDR3: CASSYSPQTQYF. The CDR3 DNA follows: TGTGCCAGCAGTTACTCTCCCCAGACCCAGTACTTC.

This clone was detected only a few times. The DNA of the CDR3 is TGTGCCATCAGGGCGGGACAGGGGGCCTCCTACGAGCAGTACTTC. This encodes CAIRAGQGASYEQYF. The chain uses TRBV10-3 and TRBJ2-7; the match to TRBD1 covers 12 bases. V trimming: 6 bases; J trimming: 0 bases; junction bases outside the gene matches: 3. From germline, CDR1 is ENHRY and CDR2 SYGVKD. The CDR3 spans 15 residues.

In this sample, this clone turned up a few times. The chain has TRBV4-2 and TRBJ2-2; no clear D gene. The ends were cut back, 0 bases at V and 5 bases at J, with 13 bases in the middle. The CDR3 runs to 16 residues. Looked up from germline, CDR1 is LGHNA and CDR2 is YNFKEQ. In nucleotides, the CDR3 is TGTGCCAGCAGCCAAGATCGGCTATCGACGACCGGGGAGCTGTTTTTT. Translation: CASSQDRLSTTGELFF.

The rearrangement joins TRBV2 to TRBJ1-5; no reliable D call. This CDR3 has 13 amino acids. The V gene lost 9 bases and the J gene lost 0 bases, with 9 bases spanning the gap. The germline gives CDR1 SNHLY, CDR2 FYNNEI. For the CDR3, the DNA is TGTGCCAGTCGCGAGTATAGCAATCAGCCCCAGCATTTT. It specifies CASREYSNQPQHF.

The chain uses TRBV30 and TRBJ2-1, with 7 nucleotides matching TRBD2. The CDR3 has 14 amino acids. V lost 0 bases to trimming and J lost 3 bases; unmatched junction nucleotides: 2. Germline V lookup: CDR1 GTSNPN, CDR2 SVGIG (reference sequence). The CDR3 loop reads CAWSVGTIYNEQFF. CDR3 in DNA: TGTGCCTGGAGTGTGGGGACTATCTACAATGAGCAGTTCTTC.

This chain uses TRBV28 with TRBJ2-7, with D perhaps TRBD1 (5 bases). With 10 bases removed from V and 7 bases from J, the gap between germline ends came to 14 bases. CDR3 length: 11 residues. Germline CDR1 is MDHEN and CDR2 is SYDVKM. CDR3 residues: CATKGNREQYF. The CDR3 nucleotides are TGTGCCACGAAGGGGAACCGGGAGCAGTACTTC.

V and J are TRBV27 and TRBJ2-3; 9 bases align to TRBD2. This CDR3 is 16 amino acids long. The germline V gene has CDR1 MNHEY and CDR2 SMNVEV (reference sequence). Trimming took 5 bases from V and 6 from J; bases not matched to a gene: 12. CDR3 DNA: TGTGCCAGCAGTCCGACTTTTAGCGGGAGAGGGGATACGCAGTATTTT. Its protein product is CASSPTFSGRGDTQYF.

The chain has TRBV24-1 and TRBJ2-3; D might be TRBD1 (7 bases). The V end was cut by 0 bases, the J end by 5 bases, with 11 bases between. Germline CDR1 reads KGHDR; CDR2 reads SFDVKD. This CDR3 spans 15 amino acids. Written as DNA, the CDR3 is TGTGCCACCAGTGATTTGCGACAGGGAGGAGATACGCAGTATTTT. This translates into CATSDLRQGGDTQYF.

This clone came up a few times. The V call is TRBV3-1 (or the pseudogene TRBV3-2), the J call TRBJ2-4; D uncertain. This CDR3 is built from 16 residues. V lost 0 bases and J lost 0, with 9 bases in between. Germline-derived CDR1 and CDR2 are LGHDT and YNNKEL (reference sequence). The CDR3: CASSQDGDGAKNIQYF. The CDR3 coding sequence is TGTGCCAGCAGCCAAGACGGTGACGGAGCCAAAAACATTCAGTACTTC.

The CDR3 sequence: CASSRVGYEQYF. In DNA form, the CDR3 reads TGTGCCAGCAGCCGGGTGGGCTACGAGCAGTACTTC. V and J are TRBV14 and TRBJ2-7; D uncertain. V was trimmed by 4 bases and J by 3 bases, leaving 7 bases between them. Germline CDR1 SGHDN, CDR2 FVKESK. The CDR3 spans 12 residues.

The rearrangement joins TRBV27 to TRBJ2-1; 9 bases line up with TRBD2. Germline CDR1 is MNHEY and CDR2 is SMNVEV (reference sequence). V gave up 6 bases and J gave up 3 bases; unmatched junction bases: 9. The CDR3 is made up of 16 amino acids. In nucleotides, the CDR3 is TGTGCCAGCAGACCCTTAGCGGGAGAGGACTACAATGAGCAGTTCTTC. It translates to CASRPLAGEDYNEQFF.

V usage is TRBV13 and J usage is TRBJ2-3, with a weak D call TRBD1 (5 bases). The CDR3 contains 14 residues. CDR1 and CDR2 (germline): PRHDT, FYEKMQ (reference sequence). Trimming removed 3 bases at V and 1 base at J, with 8 bases between. CDR3 in amino acids: CASSLTTGTDTQYF. CDR3 sequence (DNA): TGTGCCAGCAGCTTGACGACAGGCACAGATACGCAGTATTTT.

This sequence joins TRBV25-1 and TRBJ1-5, with 7 bases that match TRBD1. Germline V gives CDR1 MGHDK, CDR2 SYGVNS. J gave up 3 bases and V 3 bases, and 5 bases lay outside the gene matches. CDR3 length: 15 amino acids. The CDR3, as DNA: TGTGCCAGCAGTGACAGGGGGTATGACAATCAGCCCCAGCATTTT. It yields the protein CASSDRGYDNQPQHF.

The J gene is TRBJ2-3, the V gene TRBV7-9; 9 bases are shared with TRBD2. Germline V CDR1 and CDR2: SEHNR, FQNEAQ (reference sequence). The ends lost 10 bases at V and 5 bases at J; junction bases unmatched: 13. The CDR3 covers 15 residues. CDR3 region: CAIRTSAQGGDTQYF. CDR3 in DNA: TGTGCCATCAGGACTAGCGCTCAGGGGGGAGATACGCAGTATTTT.

The gene calls are TRBV28 and TRBJ2-7; D gene unclear. Trimming removed 1 base at V and 0 bases at J, with 10 bases between. The CDR3 totals 15 residues. Germline CDR1 reads MDHEN; CDR2 reads SYDVKM. CDR3 loop: CASSLLAASSYEQYF. CDR3 DNA sequence: TGTGCCAGCAGTTTATTGGCAGCGAGCTCCTACGAGCAGTACTTC.

This rearrangement joins TRBV7-2 to TRBJ1-2; D call uncertain. The CDR3 totals 13 residues. V was cut by 6 bases and J by 8 bases, with 16 bases left in between. Germline-derived CDR1 and CDR2 are SGHTA and FQGNSA. CDR3 protein: CASRSGLLLGYTF. The CDR3 bases are TGTGCCAGCAGATCCGGGCTCCTCTTAGGCTACACCTTC. Based on the CDR3 plus reference TRBV7-2 and TRBJ1-2, the full variable domain is GAGVSQSPSNKVTEKGKDVELRCDPISGHTALYWYRQSLGQGLEFLIYFQGNSAPDKSGLPSDRFSAERTGGSVSTLTIQRTQQEDSAVYLCASRSGLLLGYTFGSGTRLTVV.

Only one count was recorded for this clone. This chain links TRBV12-5 with TRBJ1-3, with TRBD1 identical over 11 bases. The CDR3 has 15 amino acids. Germline values: CDR1 LGHNT, CDR2 FRNRAP. The trim removed 5 bases at V and 4 bases at J, leaving 4 bases unmatched. The CDR3 coding sequence is TGTGCTAGTGGTCCTGGACAGGGGGCGGGAAACACCATATATTTT. This gives the protein CASGPGQGAGNTIYF.

Comments on this clone: This CDR3 is missing its conserved last phenylalanine or tryptophan, likely due to a read error. The limits of the CDR3 on the DNA are not certain, so only TCRdb's listed CDR3 is given. The rearrangement links TRBV21-1 to TRBJ1-6. TRBV21-1 is an annotated pseudogene. The CDR3 is made up of 11 amino acids, end residues included. The CDR3 here is CASSKARPAAH.

This chain connects TRBV15 to TRBJ1-4; D is possibly TRBD1 (5 bases). CDR3 length: 13 residues. V was clipped by 5 bases and J by 4 bases, with 8 bases between them. Germline CDR1 LNHNV, CDR2 YYDKDF (reference sequence). DNA for the CDR3: TGTGCCACCAGCTGGGGGGGTAATGAAAAACTGTTTTTT. It codes for CATSWGGNEKLFF.